Listed below are T cell receptor beta chains from one sample, sequenced in a study of identical twins. TCRdb passed the 5' RACE reads through MiXCR, listing each CDR3 protein once. The table has 200,000 to 250,000 distinct CDR3 sequences, about 7.5% seen once; the top ten hold roughly 5%. This sample also belongs to another study, concerning yellow fever vaccine responses in identical twins.

Source material: CD8+ T cells sorted from blood. These receptor sequences come from a woman under 30 in good health. The CDR3 runs from the conserved cysteine through the conserved F or W. D genes are given only for firm matches. Expanded clones are given a class, and other clones once, few, many or no size at all.

TRBV28,NA,TRBJ2-5,TRBD1,TGTGCCAGCAGTTTATTGACAGGGGGAGTAGATCAAGAGACCCAGTACTTC,CASSLLTGGVDQETQYF
TRBV10-2,few,TRBJ2-2,NA,TGCGCCAGCGGGCGTGGGGCGGCCGGGGAGCTGTTTTTT,CASGRGAAGELFF
TRBV19,few,TRBJ2-1,NA,TGTGCCAGTAGGGGGGACCAGCGGGATGAGCAGTTCTTC,CASRGDQRDEQFF
TRBV10-1,few,TRBJ2-3,NA,TGCGCCAGCAGTGAGGGTGGGAACAACGGCCGGTTGGCAGATACGCAGTATTTT,CASSEGGNNGRLADTQYF
TRBV5-1,few,TRBJ2-2,TRBD1,TGCGCCAGCAGCCTCCGGACAGGGGGCACCGGGGAGCTGTTTTTT,CASSLRTGGTGELFF
TRBV7-9,NA,TRBJ2-5,NA,TGTGCCAGCAGCTTAGATTGGGAGACCCAGTACTTC,CASSLDWETQYF
TRBV20-1,many,TRBJ1-2,NA,TGCAGTGCTAGCCCTGATGGGACGGATTATGGCTACACCTTC,CSASPDGTDYGYTF
TRBV7-9,few,TRBJ2-3,NA,TGTGCCAGCAGCTTAGTCCCCAGGGGCACAGATACGCAGTATTTT,CASSLVPRGTDTQYF
TRBV5-6,few,TRBJ2-7,NA,TGTGCCAGCAGCCCCGGGGGCACGGGGGAGCAGTACTTC,CASSPGGTGEQYF
TRBV5-1,many,TRBJ2-1,TRBD2,TGCGCCAGCAGCTTGGTAACTGGGCTAGCGGGCTTCAATGAGCAGTTCTTC,CASSLVTGLAGFNEQFF
TRBV7-9,many,TRBJ2-1,TRBD2,TGTGCCAGCAGCCCGCGGGGGGGGACTAGCGCCTACAATGAGCAGTTCTTC,CASSPRGGTSAYNEQFF
TRBV10-3,many,TRBJ2-1,NA,TGTGCCATCAGCCCGAGCTCCTACAATGAGCAGTTCTTC,CAISPSSYNEQFF
TRBV7-9,NA,TRBJ2-1,NA,TGTGCCAGCAGCCCCCCGGGGGCCCTCCAGCAGTTCTTC,CASSPPGALQQFF
TRBV5-1,many,TRBJ2-7,TRBD2,TGCGCCAGCAGCTTCGCGGGAGATCTCGAGCAGTACTTC,CASSFAGDLEQYF
TRBV10-2,NA,TRBJ2-1,NA,TGCGCCAGCAGTGAGTCTGTGGGAGGAAATGAGCAGTTCTTC,CASSESVGGNEQFF
TRBV25-1,many,TRBJ2-7,NA,TGTGCCAGCAGTTGGAGGGGATCCTACGAGCAGTACTTC,CASSWRGSYEQYF
TRBV5-1,few,TRBJ2-5,TRBD2,TGCGCCAGCAGGCCCCCTAGCGGGAGGGCCGGGGAGACCCAGTACTTC,CASRPPSGRAGETQYF
TRBV4-1,few,TRBJ2-3,NA,TGCGCCAGCAGCCAAGCCCCAACAGATACGCAGTATTTT,CASSQAPTDTQYF
TRBV6-1,few,TRBJ1-1,TRBD1,TGTGCCAGCAGGACACAGGGGCTGGGGGTGAACACTGAAGCTTTCTTT,CASRTQGLGVNTEAFF
TRBV12-3/TRBV12-4,many,TRBJ2-5,NA,TGTGCCAGCAGTTTGTCGGGGTTTGGCATCGGGACCCAGTACTTC,CASSLSGFGIGTQYF
TRBV20-1,NA,TRBJ2-7,TRBD2,TGCAGTGCCCCCCCCCGGGGCGGGAGTATCTACGAGCAGTACTTC,CSAPPRGGSIYEQYF
TRBV9,NA,TRBJ2-1,TRBD1,TGTGCCAGCAGCCCAGGGGGCAATGGGCAGTTCTTC,CASSPGGNGQFF
TRBV15,NA,TRBJ2-3,TRBD1,TGTGCCACCAGCAGAGCGACAGGGGACCCCTCAGATACGCAGTATTTT,CATSRATGDPSDTQYF
TRBV4-1,NA,TRBJ2-5,NA,TGCGCCAGCAGCCAAGGTCTGGACCCGCTGGAGACCCAGTACTTC,CASSQGLDPLETQYF
TRBV27,NA,TRBJ2-3,NA,TGTGCCAGCAGTTCCGGAACCTACACGAATACGCAGTATTTT,CASSSGTYTNTQYF
TRBV27,few,TRBJ1-2,NA,TGTGCCAGCAGTCCGGGGGGAGGACCTAACTATGGCTACACCTTC,CASSPGGGPNYGYTF
TRBV5-6,NA,TRBJ2-3,TRBD2,TGTGCCAGCGCCCCGTGGGGGGGGGCAGATACGCAGTATTTT,CASAPWGGADTQYF
TRBV29-1,many,TRBJ1-1,TRBD1,TGCAGCGTTGAGGGACAGGTGGCTGCTGAAGCTTTCTTT,CSVEGQVAAEAFF
TRBV5-1,NA,TRBJ2-1,NA,TGCGCCAGCAATACCCAGGGGACTATTGGTTACAATGAGCAGTTCTTC,CASNTQGTIGYNEQFF
TRBV10-3,many,TRBJ1-2,NA,TGTGCCATCAGGACTGACAACTATGGCTACACCTTC,CAIRTDNYGYTF
TRBV6-1,NA,TRBJ1-5,NA,TGTGCCAGCAGTGTATGGTCCTTTTATAGCAATCAGCCCCAGCATTTT,CASSVWSFYSNQPQHF
TRBV29-1,few,TRBJ2-7,TRBD2,TGCAGCGGGCGGACTAGCGAGTCCTACGAGCAGTACTTC,CSGRTSESYEQYF
TRBV12-3/TRBV12-4,NA,TRBJ2-1,NA,TGTGCCAGCAGTCCGCACAATGAGCAGTTCTTC,CASSPHNEQFF
TRBV25-1,NA,TRBJ1-1,NA,TGTGCCAGCAGTTTAGGGGGGTGGAGGACTGAAGCTTTCTTT,CASSLGGWRTEAFF
TRBV12-3/TRBV12-4,many,TRBJ1-5,NA,TGTGCCAGCAGTTTAGCGGGTTATGGACAGCCCCAGCATTTT,CASSLAGYGQPQHF
TRBV15,many,TRBJ1-3,NA,TGTGCCACGGCAGCGGAAGATAGAAACACCATATATTTT,CATAAEDRNTIYF
TRBV19,few,TRBJ2-1,NA,TGTGCCAGTAGTATTCTTCCCTACAATGAGCAGTTCTTC,CASSILPYNEQFF
TRBV7-9,few,TRBJ2-1,NA,TGTGCCAGCAGCCCGGAGGGGTGGGATGAGCAGTTCTTC,CASSPEGWDEQFF
TRBV2,few,TRBJ2-5,NA,TGTGCCAGCAGTGAAGCGCGGGCGTCAGACCAAGAGACCCAGTACTTC,CASSEARASDQETQYF
TRBV28,many,TRBJ2-5,TRBD1,TGTGCCAGCAGTCTCCCACAGGGGTGGGCCAGGGAGACCCAGTACTTC,CASSLPQGWARETQYF
TRBV6-1,few,TRBJ1-2,TRBD1,TGTGCCAGCAGTAAACAGGGGGCATTTGGTCCTGACGGCTACACCTTC,CASSKQGAFGPDGYTF
TRBV15,NA,TRBJ1-1,NA,TGTGCCACCAGCAGGACAGGCGCTGAAGCTTTCTTT,CATSRTGAEAFF
TRBV4-1,many,TRBJ2-1,TRBD2,TGCGCCAGCAGCCTAAGAGGAGTGGCTAGCGGGGATCTCCTCTACAATGAGCAGTTCTTC,CASSLRGVASGDLLYNEQFF
TRBV29-1,many,TRBJ2-7,TRBD2,TGCAGCGTCTGCCTCTTTGTAGCGGGAGATACCTACGAGCAGTACTTC,CSVCLFVAGDTYEQYF
TRBV29-1,NA,TRBJ1-1,NA,TGCAGCGTTGAGATTGGGGTGAACACTGAAGCTTTCTTT,CSVEIGVNTEAFF
TRBV11-2,NA,TRBJ2-3,NA,TGTGCCAGCAGCTCTGCGGGGGGACAGGGAATAGATACGCAGTATTTT,CASSSAGGQGIDTQYF
TRBV6-1,few,TRBJ2-3,TRBD1,TGTGCCAGCGAACAGGGGGCTAGCACAGATACGCAGTATTTT,CASEQGASTDTQYF
TRBV27,NA,TRBJ2-1,NA,TGTGCCAGCAGTTTATCGGTGTGGGGGAACAATGAGCAGTTCTTC,CASSLSVWGNNEQFF
TRBV9,NA,TRBJ2-1,NA,TGTGCCAGCAGCACCCCCCGAGGGGGTTTTACTAATGAGCAGTTCTTC,CASSTPRGGFTNEQFF
TRBV5-1,many,TRBJ2-1,NA,TGCGCCAGCAGCGACTCCGGGACTCACGGCAATGAGCAGTTCTTC,CASSDSGTHGNEQFF
TRBV12-3/TRBV12-4,NA,TRBJ2-3,TRBD2,TGTGCCAGCAACCCAACTAGCGGGACCTCAGATACGCAGTATTTT,CASNPTSGTSDTQYF